Below, 23 T cell receptor beta chains from the same sample are listed, as sequenced in a study of T-cell memory formation after mild COVID-19. TCRdb fed the 5' RACE reads into MiXCR, producing one record per CDR3 protein. The profile covers 250,000 or so distinct CDR3 sequences, with more than 15% appearing a single time and around 23% taken by the ten largest. The source material was PBMCs or a T cell subset sorted from them (not recorded which). Every receptor here comes from a man younger than 35 who had mild COVID-19 (a few samples of this study predate the infection). Cell type and time point are not known.

This clonotype was seen more than once but under ten times. This chain links TRBV7-9 with TRBJ2-5; 7 bases fit TRBD2. From germline, CDR1 is SEHNR and CDR2 FQNEAQ (reference sequence). The length of the CDR3 is 14 residues. With 5 bases clipped from V and 3 bases from J, the junction kept 6 bases outside the gene matches. CDR3 region: CASSRFAGEETQYF. DNA of the CDR3: TGTGCCAGCAGCCGATTCGCGGGGGAAGAGACCCAGTACTTC.

This chain links TRBV6-5 with TRBJ2-5; D gene uncertain. Germline CDR1 MNHEY, CDR2 SVGAGI. V gave up 0 bases and J gave up 4 bases, with 6 bases separating them. This CDR3 spans 13 amino acids. The CDR3 coding sequence is TGTGCCAGCAGTTACTCAGGGTTAGAGACCCAGTACTTC. It translates to CASSYSGLETQYF.

This clonotype was recorded once. This chain uses TRBV4-1 with TRBJ2-7, with D unclear. Germline V gives CDR1 MGHRA, CDR2 YSYEKL. This CDR3 comprises 9 residues. CDR3 coding DNA: TGCGCCAGCAGCCAAGAAATGGACGTC. Translated: CASSQEMDV.

This clonotype was found a few times. This chain joins TRBV9 and TRBJ1-4; 9 nucleotides agree with TRBD1. The CDR3 extends over 17 amino acids. Germline V gene lookup returns CDR1 SGDLS and CDR2 YYNGEE. Unmatched junction bases numbered 6, after V lost 3 bases and J lost 0 bases. The CDR3 bases are TGTGCCAGCAGCGACGGGACAGGGACCTCAACTAATGAAAAACTGTTTTTT. Encoded protein: CASSDGTGTSTNEKLFF.

This clonotype was counted ten times or more. The genes are TRBV24-1 and TRBJ2-1; 10 nucleotides align to TRBD1. The CDR3 has 15 residues. Trimming cost V 3 bases and J 5 bases; bases outside gene matches: 3. Germline-derived CDR1 and CDR2 are KGHDR and SFDVKD. CDR3 nucleotide sequence: TGTGCCACCAGTGATGCCGGGACAGGGGACAATGAGCAGTTCTTC. It is translated as CATSDAGTGDNEQFF.

The table lists this clonotype with a few counts. V is TRBV4-1 and J is TRBJ2-7; D is unclear. V was cut by 3 bases and J by 2 bases, with 17 bases left in between. Germline assignment: CDR1 MGHRA and CDR2 YSYEKL. The CDR3 has 16 residues. The chain's CDR3 is CASSHLRAVGTYEQYF. CDR3 in DNA: TGCGCCAGCAGCCATCTCCGGGCCGTTGGGACCTACGAGCAGTACTTC.

J is TRBJ2-5 and V is TRBV5-1; 11 nucleotides agree with TRBD1. V trimming: 3 bases; J trimming: 5 bases; junction bases outside the gene matches: 3. Germline V lookup: CDR1 SGHRS, CDR2 YFSETQ. This CDR3 spans 14 amino acids. The CDR3 sequence is CASSSRDRGETQYF. As DNA, the CDR3 is TGCGCCAGCAGCTCCCGGGACAGGGGGGAGACCCAGTACTTC.

This clonotype was counted between two and nine times. The J gene is TRBJ2-2, the V gene TRBV5-1, with D unresolved. Trimming stripped 9 bases from V and 6 bases from J, with 9 bases between. From germline, CDR1 is SGHRS and CDR2 YFSETQ. The CDR3 is 11 amino acids. CDR3 nucleotides: TGCGCCACCGCCGGACCCGGGGAGCTGTTTTTT. This gives the protein CATAGPGELFF.

This clonotype turned up a few times. The junction departs from germline at one end; a sequencing error may be responsible. The CDR3 spells CASSLGGSAFQETQYF. The CDR3 DNA sequence: TGTGCTAGCAGCTTAGGGGGGTCGGCTTTTCAAGAGACCCAGTACTTC. This chain uses TRBV7-7 with TRBJ2-5, with D possibly called TRBD1 or TRBD2 (6 bases each). There are 16 residues in the CDR3. Per the germline V gene, CDR1 is SSHAT and CDR2 is FNYEAQ (reference sequence).

This clonotype has a handful of counts. The rearrangement joins TRBV6-2 or TRBV6-3 to TRBJ2-3; D gene unclear. Germline V gene lookup returns CDR1 MNHEY and CDR2 SVGEGT. CDR3 length equals 16 residues. V lost 6 bases, J lost 2 bases, and 18 bases lay in between. Written as DNA, the CDR3 is TGTGCCAGCAGCCTCCCTCAGGACCTCACCACAGATACGCAGTATTTT. It is translated as CASSLPQDLTTDTQYF.

This clonotype has more than one count but fewer than ten. The gene calls are TRBV6-2 or TRBV6-3 and TRBJ2-3, with TRBD1 identical over 8 bases. CDR1 is MNHEY and CDR2 is SVGEGT in the germline V gene. V shed 10 bases and J 1 base; nucleotides not matched to a gene: 7. The CDR3 has 14 amino acids. The CDR3 bases are TGTGCCACCCAGGGGGCGCGAGGCACAGATACGCAGTATTTT. Its protein product is CATQGARGTDTQYF.

The J gene is TRBJ2-4, the V gene TRBV10-2; the match to TRBD2 covers 8 bases. CDR1 and CDR2 from the germline V gene are WSHSY and SAAADI. V shed 5 bases and J 5 bases; nucleotides not matched to a gene: 11. The length of the CDR3 is 16 residues. CDR3 protein: CASSMVAGLFENIQYF. DNA of the CDR3: TGCGCCAGCAGTATGGTAGCGGGGTTGTTCGAAAACATTCAGTACTTC.

The rearrangement links TRBV5-1 to TRBJ1-2; D unresolved. The CDR3 has 12 residues. CDR1 is SGHRS, CDR2 YFSETQ, per germline. Trimming shortened V by 4 bases and J by 2 bases, and 6 bases separated the two germline ends. The CDR3 sequence: CASSEDNYGYTF. CDR3 nucleotides: TGCGCCAGCAGCGAGGACAACTATGGCTACACCTTC. The full variable domain, completed using reference TRBV5-1 and TRBJ1-2, is KAGVTQTPRYLIKTRGQQVTLSCSPISGHRSVSWYQQTPGQGLQFLFEYFSETQRNKGNFPGRFSGRQFSNSRSEMNVSTLELGDSALYLCASSEDNYGYTFGSGTRLTVV.

This clonotype was found a few times. This chain joins TRBV7-9 and TRBJ2-7; no reliable D call. V was pared by 2 bases and J by 2 bases, with 10 bases between. This CDR3 comprises 14 residues. CDR1 is SEHNR, CDR2 FQNEAQ, per germline (reference sequence). CDR3 region: CASSLSVQPYEQYV. The CDR3 DNA sequence: TGTGCCAGCAGCTTATCGGTACAACCCTACGAGCAGTACGTC.

This chain joins TRBV6-5 and TRBJ1-1; 11 positions agree with TRBD1. With 2 bases clipped from V and 3 bases from J, the junction kept 11 bases outside the gene matches. Germline V gene lookup returns CDR1 MNHEY and CDR2 SVGAGI. CDR3 length: 18 residues. DNA for the CDR3: TGTGCCAGCAGTTACGCAGGCGGGACAGGGGGGATGGACACTGAAGCTTTCTTT. Protein product: CASSYAGGTGGMDTEAFF.

This clonotype turned up a few times. This sequence joins TRBV6-2 or TRBV6-3 and TRBJ2-5; 13 bases fit TRBD2. This CDR3 region has 17 residues. The trim removed 5 bases at V and 3 bases at J, leaving 9 bases unmatched. Germline V CDR1 and CDR2: MNHEY, SVGEGT. In DNA form, the CDR3 reads TGTGCCAGCAGTCCCAGACTAGCGGGGGGCCACGAAGAGACCCAGTACTTC. Translating it yields CASSPRLAGGHEETQYF.

This clonotype showed up just a few times. This chain connects TRBV7-9 to TRBJ2-4; 8 bases fit TRBD2. Per the germline V gene, CDR1 is SEHNR and CDR2 is FQNEAQ (reference sequence). There are 14 residues in the CDR3. J was trimmed by 6 bases and V by 0 bases; bases with no gene match: 1. The CDR3 DNA reads TGTGCCAGCAGCTTAGCACTAGCGGTAAACATTCAGTACTTC. Translated, it gives CASSLALAVNIQYF.

This chain joins TRBV7-9 and TRBJ1-1, with a possible D match to TRBD1 (5 bases). Germline CDR1 SEHNR, CDR2 FQNEAQ (reference sequence). With 5 bases removed from V and 2 bases from J, the gap between germline ends came to 18 bases. The CDR3 has 16 amino acids. In nucleotides, the CDR3 is TGTGCCAGCAGCGCCACCGGGACCGGCTCTAACACTGAAGCTTTCTTT. Encoded protein: CASSATGTGSNTEAFF.

The chain recombines TRBV6-2 or TRBV6-3 with TRBJ2-7; D gene ambiguous. The V and J ends lost 2 bases and 5 bases respectively, with 7 bases between them. Looked up from germline, CDR1 is MNHEY and CDR2 is SVGEGT. This CDR3 contains 12 residues. For the CDR3, the DNA is TGTGCCAGCAGTTACAGGGCGAACGAGCAGTACTTC. This sequence encodes CASSYRANEQYF.

This clonotype was seen only a few times. This chain links TRBV12-3 or TRBV12-4 with TRBJ1-4; tentative D call: TRBD1 (5 bases). The CDR3 totals 14 residues. Trimming left V 7 bases short and J 11 bases short, with 20 bases between. DNA for the CDR3: TGTGCCAGCACCGCGATGGGGAGACAGAGTAAACTGTTTTTT. This encodes CASTAMGRQSKLFF.

This clonotype was found a few times. V gene TRBV6-2 or TRBV6-3 combines with J gene TRBJ1-5; a possible D gene is TRBD1 (5 bases). V was pared by 5 bases and J by 2 bases, with 19 bases between. This CDR3 is built from 17 residues. The germline gives CDR1 MNHEY, CDR2 SVGEGT. CDR3 amino acids: CASSDFRARGGNQPQHF. Here the CDR3 DNA reads TGTGCCAGCAGTGATTTCCGGGCCCGGGGGGGCAATCAGCCCCAGCATTTT.

This clonotype was seen repeatedly, ten times or more. This chain links TRBV7-9 with TRBJ2-2; D remains ambiguous. The CDR3 is 11 amino acids. The V gene lost 0 bases and the J gene lost 7 bases, with 0 bases spanning the gap. Germline V gene sequence: CDR1 SEHNR, CDR2 FQNEAQ (reference sequence). CDR3 bases: TGTGCCAGCAGCTTAGCCGGGGAGCTGTTTTTT. Its protein product is CASSLAGELFF.

This clonotype has only a few counts. The gene calls are TRBV7-3 and TRBJ2-1; 9 nucleotides line up with TRBD2. CDR3 length equals 15 residues. Germline V CDR1 and CDR2: SGHTA, FQGTGA. V trimming: 5 bases; J trimming: 4 bases; junction bases outside the gene matches: 6. The CDR3 DNA reads TGTGCCAGCAGCACCGCGGGGGGGTCTTACAATGAGCAGTTCTTC. The encoded protein is CASSTAGGSYNEQFF.